This TCR beta chain was captured by sequencing in a study of blood T cell repertoires in COVID-19. Overall study context: Donors in the United States, Italy and Spain gave samples during acute or convalescent COVID-19. T cells, B-cell-depleted T cells, or PBMCs supplied cDNA or gDNA.

With 4 bases clipped from V and 4 bases from J, the junction kept 4 bases outside the gene matches. This CDR3 comprises 14 residues. CDR1 and CDR2 from the germline V gene are SGHDN and FVKESK. As handled by the study authors: Researchers report that nucleated cell counts were estimated from reference gene primer amplification. Libraries were prepared by immunoSEQ multiplex PCR; TCRdb keeps only in-frame clonotypes and omits some of them. D and trimming come from the DNA, and the V and J calls and clone size come from that table. This repertoire shows fewer than 70,000 clones, around 87% found once; its top ten account for around 6.9%.

The chain employs TRBV14 and TRBJ1-2; 9 bases line up with TRBD1. The specimen was peripheral blood. The sequence came from a man aged 55-75 years with active or convalescent COVID-19. CDR3 sequence: CASSPGDRAYGYTF. CDR3 in DNA: TGTGCCAGCAGCCCAGGGGACAGGGCCTATGGCTACACCTTC.